The 2 T cell receptor beta chains reported below all come from one sample, sequenced in a study of T cells of healthy individuals. TCRdb re-analysed the 5' RACE reads in MiXCR, keeping a single row per CDR3 protein. Of 95,000 to 100,000 distinct CDR3 sequences listed, 15% to 20% were seen once; the top ten hold roughly 6.2%. These receptors were taken from a human donor in good health.

This clonotype came up a few times. The chain recombines TRBV28 with TRBJ1-1; D gene uncertain. CDR3 length: 16 residues. The germline V gene has CDR1 MDHEN and CDR2 SYDVKM. V was trimmed by 7 bases and J by 0 bases, leaving 18 bases between them. As DNA, the CDR3 is TGTGCCAGCATCCAATGGCGAGAGGGTTTGAACACTGAAGCTTTCTTT. This encodes CASIQWREGLNTEAFF.

This clonotype was seen ten or more times. The genes are TRBV20-1 and TRBJ1-5; no reliable D call. Trimming took off 6 bases at V and 3 bases at J, with 12 bases between the two ends. The CDR3 sequence is 13 residues long. The germline V gene has CDR1 DFQATT and CDR2 SNEGSKA (reference sequence). CDR3 sequence reads: CSAGRTVNQPQHF. In nucleotides, the CDR3 is TGCAGTGCCGGTCGGACGGTCAATCAGCCCCAGCATTTT.